Listed below are T cell receptor beta chains from one sample, sequenced in a study of blood T cell repertoires in COVID-19. Method: immunoSEQ multiplex PCR; TCRdb's copy keeps in-frame clones and lacks some. This sample has 300,000 to 450,000 clones, with around 85% found just once. The specimen sequenced was peripheral blood. All receptors come from a woman between 18 and 29 years old with acute or convalescent COVID-19. Both conserved end residues are part of each CDR3. A D gene is named only where the DNA matches it firmly. Expanded clones are given a class, and other clones once, few, many or no size at all.

TGCGCCAGCAGCTTGGAAGGCGGGACTAGCACAGATACGCAGTATTTT,CASSLEGGTSTDTQYF,TRBV5-1,-,TRBJ2-3,-
TGTGCCAGCAGCTTGGCGGGAGGTTCCTACGAGCAGTACTTC,CASSLAGGSYEQYF,TRBV7-3,-,TRBJ2-7,TRBD2
TGTGCCAGCAGCTCAGGCGGGGCCTACAATGAGCAGTTCTTC,CASSSGGAYNEQFF,TRBV7-3,-,TRBJ2-1,-
TGTGCCAGCAGCTTGACAGGGGAAGAGACCCAGTACTTC,CASSLTGEETQYF,TRBV7-3,few,TRBJ2-5,TRBD1
TGTGCCAGCAGCGATTCAGGGTTCTACGAGCAGTACTTC,CASSDSGFYEQYF,TRBV6-5,-,TRBJ2-7,-
TGTGCCTGGAGTGTACTGGGACTAGCGGGGGTCTCCTACGAGCAGTACTTC,CAWSVLGLAGVSYEQYF,TRBV30,-,TRBJ2-7,TRBD2
TGCGCCAGCAGCTTGGCCGATAGCGGGAGGCGGAATGAGCAGTTCTTC,CASSLADSGRRNEQFF,TRBV5-1,-,TRBJ2-1,TRBD2
TGTGCCATCATGGGCATTAATGAAAAACTGTTTTTT,CAIMGINEKLFF,TRBV10-3,once,TRBJ1-4,-
TGTGCCAGCAGTTTAGGCGGCCTCTATGGCTACACCTTC,CASSLGGLYGYTF,TRBV27,-,TRBJ1-2,-
TGTGCCAGTAGTGAGACTCCTGCCTCTGGAAACACCATATATTTT,CASSETPASGNTIYF,TRBV19,few,TRBJ1-3,-
TGTGCCTGGAGTGCCGTTAATAACTCAAATTTCTTT,CAWSAVNNSNFF,TRBV30,-,TRBJ1-1,-
TGTGCCAGCAGTGACAGGGGGTCCAATCAGCCCCAGCATTTT,CASSDRGSNQPQHF,TRBV6-1,-,TRBJ1-5,TRBD1
TGTGCTCTGAAGGTGGCGGGGGGACCCTACAATGAGCAGTTCTTC,CALKVAGGPYNEQFF,TRBV30,once,TRBJ2-1,TRBD2
TGTGCCAGTTCTAGCGGGAAGTTAGGAGATACGCAGTATTTT,CASSSGKLGDTQYF,TRBV19,-,TRBJ2-3,TRBD2
TGTGCCAGCAGCCGGACAGGAAACACCTATAATTCACCCCTCCACTTT,CASSRTGNTYNSPLHF,TRBV3-1/TRBV3-2,-,TRBJ1-6,TRBD1
TGTGCCAGCAGCTTAGGGACTGTCGCAATGGAGACCCAGTACTTC,CASSLGTVAMETQYF,TRBV7-2,-,TRBJ2-5,-
TGTGCCAGCAGTCAACAGGGGGCGGGCACTGAAGCTTTCTTT,CASSQQGAGTEAFF,TRBV6-5,-,TRBJ1-1,TRBD1
TGTGCCAGCAGTGAATACGTAGGGGGGGTGGAGGAAAAACTGTTTTTT,CASSEYVGGVEEKLFF,TRBV25-1,-,TRBJ1-4,-
TGTGCCAGCAGCCAAGAGACAGAAGAGACCCAGTACTTC,CASSQETEETQYF,TRBV4-2,-,TRBJ2-5,-
TGTGCCAGCGGAAGGACAGAAGTAAATGAAAAACTGTTTTTT,CASGRTEVNEKLFF,TRBV21-1,-,TRBJ1-4,-
TGTGCCAGCAGTCCCGTGGGAGATACAAACTATGGCTACACCTTC,CASSPVGDTNYGYTF,TRBV28,-,TRBJ1-2,-
TGTGCCAGCAGCTTACCAGGGGGCGCCCACAATGAGCAGTTCTTC,CASSLPGGAHNEQFF,TRBV7-9,-,TRBJ2-1,TRBD1
TGCAGCGCTCTCCTCGGACAGGGAGGCGCTTATGTAGGGGCCAACGTCCTGACTTTC,CSALLGQGGAYVGANVLTF,TRBV29-1,-,TRBJ2-6,TRBD1
TGTGCCAGCACCCTAGGGAGGCTAGCGGGAGTCACCGGGGAGCTGTTTTTT,CASTLGRLAGVTGELFF,TRBV9,-,TRBJ2-2,TRBD2
TGTGCCAGTACAATGAGTGAGGGTGGGAGCAATCAGCCCCAGCATTTT,CASTMSEGGSNQPQHF,TRBV19,-,TRBJ1-5,-
TGTGCCACCAGTGATTCACAGGGAACTCATCAGCCCCAGCATTTT,CATSDSQGTHQPQHF,TRBV24-1,-,TRBJ1-5,-
TGTGCCAGTAGTCTTAGGGGGACAGGGGGTTCTCAGCCCCAGCATTTT,CASSLRGTGGSQPQHF,TRBV6-2/TRBV6-3,-,TRBJ1-5,TRBD1
TGTGCCAGCAGCTTGGCCCAAGGGATTAGCGGATTAGGAGAGACCCAGTACTTC,CASSLAQGISGLGETQYF,TRBV11-2,-,TRBJ2-5,-
TGTGCCAGCAGAAACAGGGTCTGTGAAAAACTGTTTTTT,CASRNRVCEKLFF,TRBV7-9,once,TRBJ1-4,-
TGTGCCACCAGTGATACCTCGGCTAGCGGGGCCCCGGGCTATACGCAGTATTTT,CATSDTSASGAPGYTQYF,TRBV24-1,-,TRBJ2-3,TRBD2
TGTGCCAGGAAAACGACAGGCGGAGATTCACCCCTCCACTTT,CARKTTGGDSPLHF,TRBV30,-,TRBJ1-6,-
TGTGCCAGCAGTTCCCTCAGAGGGACCGGGGAGCTGTTTTTT,CASSSLRGTGELFF,TRBV6-5,-,TRBJ2-2,-
TGTGCCAGCAGATTCGTCCCGGGACAGGTGGATACGCAGTATTTT,CASRFVPGQVDTQYF,TRBV7-9,-,TRBJ2-3,TRBD1
TGCGCCAGCAGCACCTGGCAGACAGGGGGATCCTACGAGCAGTACTTC,CASSTWQTGGSYEQYF,TRBV5-1,-,TRBJ2-7,TRBD1
TGTGCCAGCAGACTACGGGACAGTAGCGGCTACACCTTC,CASRLRDSSGYTF,TRBV6-5,-,TRBJ1-2,TRBD1
TGTGCCAGCAGTTTGAGGCAGGGGGGAAGCTACACCTTC,CASSLRQGGSYTF,TRBV12-3/TRBV12-4,-,TRBJ1-2,TRBD1
TGTGCCACTGCTATCGGACAGATTAATTCACCCCTCCACTTT,CATAIGQINSPLHF,TRBV14,-,TRBJ1-6,-
TGTGCCAGCAGCGGTGGACAGGGATTTAATGAAAAACTGTTTTTT,CASSGGQGFNEKLFF,TRBV9,-,TRBJ1-4,TRBD1
TGTGCCAGCAGAGGGACAGAGTATAATTCACCCCTCCACTTT,CASRGTEYNSPLHF,TRBV2,-,TRBJ1-6,TRBD1
TGTGCCGCGGGGACCCAGTACTTC,CAAGTQYF,TRBV3-1/TRBV3-2,once,TRBJ2-5,-
TGTGCCAGCAGCTCCGGACAGATTAACACTGAAGCTTTCTTT,CASSSGQINTEAFF,TRBV21-1,-,TRBJ1-1,-
TGTGCCAGCAGTCTACAGGGGGCCCAAGAGACCCAGTACTTC,CASSLQGAQETQYF,TRBV2,-,TRBJ2-5,TRBD1
TGTGCCAGCAGCCCAGGGCAGGGTTGGGGAAACACCATATATTTT,CASSPGQGWGNTIYF,TRBV7-6,-,TRBJ1-3,-
TGTGCCTGGAGTACCGGGACAACAGATGAGCAGTTCTTC,CAWSTGTTDEQFF,TRBV30,-,TRBJ2-1,-
TGTGCCAGCAGTGAAGGAGGAGCTAACTATGGCTACACCTTC,CASSEGGANYGYTF,TRBV6-1,-,TRBJ1-2,-
TGTGCCAGCAGTTATACTACAGGGTCTGAAGCTTTCTTT,CASSYTTGSEAFF,TRBV5-4,-,TRBJ1-1,-
TGTGCCAGCACTCACAGGGGGCCGCAAGAGACCCAGTACTTC,CASTHRGPQETQYF,TRBV6-5,-,TRBJ2-5,TRBD1
TGTGCCAGCAGCGAGACGGGACAGACCTTCTACAATGAGCAGTTCTTC,CASSETGQTFYNEQFF,TRBV9,-,TRBJ2-1,TRBD1
TGTGCCAGCAGTGACCTTAGCGGGATATACAATGAGCAGTTCTTC,CASSDLSGIYNEQFF,TRBV7-8,-,TRBJ2-1,TRBD2
TGTGCCAGCAGCGTAGACGAGCGCTTGAACACTGAAGCTTTCTTT,CASSVDERLNTEAFF,TRBV9,-,TRBJ1-1,-
TGTGCCAGCAGCCTGGGACTAGCGGGAGCCTACAATGAGCAGTTCTTC,CASSLGLAGAYNEQFF,TRBV6-6,-,TRBJ2-1,TRBD2
TGCGCCAGCAGCCATACTGAACGGGGGTGGGATGGCTACACCTTC,CASSHTERGWDGYTF,TRBV4-1,-,TRBJ1-2,-
TGTGCCAGTAGTTCCTCGGGGGGTTCTAAGGACTACACCTTC,CASSSSGGSKDYTF,TRBV19,-,TRBJ1-2,-
TGTGCCAGCAGCCAAGGGGACAGTAAAGCCGGAAACACCATATATTTT,CASSQGDSKAGNTIYF,TRBV3-1/TRBV3-2,-,TRBJ1-3,TRBD1
TGTGCCACTAGGGGTGAATTTTCTGATGAGCAGTTCTTC,CATRGEFSDEQFF,TRBV24-1,-,TRBJ2-1,-